This T cell receptor beta chain was found in a study of CD8+ T cells in alopecia areata. At the level of the study: Tofacitinib therapy lasting 6 to 18 months was followed by 6 months off drug. The SALT score measured affected scalp surface percentage in treated patients.

Treatment denoted: oral pan-JAK inhibitor, 5-10 mg twice daily. Sorted populations comprised CD4+ and CD8+ T cells obtained from PBMCs. Findings of the study overall: Treatment with tofacitinib significantly lowered scalp clonality and reduced expanded CD8+ clones among the top 100.

This clone was seen a handful of times. Its antigen is not known. RNA extraction and reverse transcription yielded cDNA as sequencing template. Generated by immunoSEQ multiplex PCR, the TCRdb table keeps only in-frame clones and is missing some. The table shows about 97,000 clones, with just under 60% occurring only once. CDR3 length equals 21 residues. The V end was cut by 7 bases, the J end by 6 bases, with 37 bases between. The chain is built from TRBV23-1 and TRBJ2-4, with D possibly being TRBD1 (6 bases). TRBV23-1 is assigned to the ORF class and has an uncertain function. The sequencing here drew on CD8+ T cells sorted from blood, taken at approximately week 56, from a patient treated with tofacitinib. The TCR was taken from a human donor with alopecia areata. The CDR3 nucleotides are TGCGCCAGCACCCTCCCAAGGAACAGGGCCGAGAACCACCTTAGGGCAAACATTCAGTACTTC. Protein sequence: CASTLPRNRAENHLRANIQYF.